This T cell receptor beta chain was sequenced in a study of cytomegalovirus exposure and HLA in healthy donors. Turning to this clone: The target antigen is unknown.

Germline V gene data show CDR1 as KGHSH and CDR2 as LQKENI. The CDR3 covers 15 residues. V gave up 0 bases and J gave up 4 bases; unmatched junction bases: 3. The PCR was carried out with 60 Vbeta primers and 13 Jbeta primers. In the original workflow: Around 9.9 million shared chains were among the roughly 80 million unique TCR beta chains that a later analysis counted. The method was immunoSEQ multiplex PCR; TCRdb's version includes in-frame clones alone and lacks a portion of them. That table is the source of V, J and clone size, and D and trimming were worked out from the DNA. The sample records tens of thousands of clones, 75% being singletons. Though nominally healthy at sampling, donors likely had unrecorded immune exposures. General study points: Solely CMV serostatus was available to characterize immune exposure. Highly shared variants forming one cluster were likely a sequencing artifact.

Sequenced material: PBMCs. This chain joins TRBV18 and TRBJ2-7, with 10 bases lining up with TRBD1. The clonotype originates from a man in his forties or fifties in good health and CMV-seronegative. The CDR3 sequence is CASSPPGQGIYEQYF. The CDR3 coding sequence is TGTGCCAGCTCACCACCGGGACAGGGGATATACGAGCAGTACTTC.